These T cell receptor beta chains were read from a single sample in a study of cytomegalovirus exposure and HLA in healthy donors. TCRdb's table, derived via immunoSEQ multiplex PCR, lists solely in-frame clones and lacks some. The sample records some 85,000 clones, around 96% being singletons. Sequences were obtained from PBMCs. The receptors here all came from a woman aged 18-30 years in good health and CMV-seronegative. The conserved cysteine and the conserved F or W are not part of the CDR3 here.

v_call	j_call	cdr3_aa
TRBV10-3	TRBJ1-1	AIRGDSTEAF
TRBV14	TRBJ1-1	ASSSSLNTEAF
TRBV27	TRBJ2-7	ASSPETTVEQY
TRBV27	TRBJ1-1	ASSFGVGTEAF
TRBV15	TRBJ2-2	ATSRGSKRSGELF
TRBV6-1	TRBJ1-1	ASSDVEITEAF
TRBV10-1	TRBJ2-2	ASSEGTSPPWQTGELF
TRBV7-2	TRBJ1-5	ASTGTINQPQH
TRBV6-1	TRBJ1-2	ASSEAGRQEGYGYT
TRBV10-1	TRBJ2-2	ASSSTGQGSTGELF
TRBV28	TRBJ2-7	ASSLFSEDYEQY
TRBV10-3	TRBJ1-1	AISELTGRAEAF
TRBV5-1	TRBJ1-2	ASSVDRLSGYT
TRBV29-1	TRBJ2-7	SVRPGGVYEQY
TRBV20-1	TRBJ2-3	SAIREDTQY
TRBV5-1	TRBJ2-3	ASSYRQSTDTQY
TRBV2	TRBJ2-1	ASSDGAGVVYNEQF
TRBV5-1	TRBJ2-7	ASSPGGAYEQY
TRBV2	TRBJ1-4	ASSQGQTATNEKLF
TRBV13	TRBJ2-7	ASSRQGYEQY
TRBV5-1	TRBJ2-3	ASSLGEGRPGD
TRBV7-9	TRBJ1-1	ASSTRNTEAF
TRBV6-5	TRBJ1-4	ASTPGRGWEEKLF
TRBV7-6	TRBJ2-5	ASSLSGNQETQY
TRBV5-8	TRBJ1-2	ASSLTPYDGYT
TRBV2	TRBJ2-1	ASFFGGEQF
TRBV4-1	TRBJ1-1	ASSQPSGQYGNTEAF
TRBV5-1	TRBJ2-7	ASSLGAGGYEQY
TRBV7-7	TRBJ2-1	ASSSDLHRSYNEQF
TRBV9	TRBJ2-1	ASSVTPGSTGEQF
TRBV14	TRBJ2-7	ASSQESGRVYEQY
TRBV6-1	TRBJ2-5	ASSFGRERETQY
TRBV21-1	TRBJ2-7	ASSLGPGLASVKGTNEQY
TRBV19	TRBJ2-1	ASSEGQGRYNEQF
TRBV28	TRBJ2-3	ASSRGLPSTDTQY
TRBV7-8	TRBJ2-5	ASSRGLAGGNGETQY
TRBV7-9	TRBJ2-5	ASSLVTGQETQY
TRBV19	TRBJ2-1	ASSDGYNEQF
TRBV27	TRBJ2-3	ASSSPRQGGDTQY
TRBV5-1	TRBJ2-1	ASSLETSGYNEQF
TRBV28	TRBJ2-3	ASSLLLLGLPGADTQY
TRBV28	TRBJ1-4	ASSRTGANEKLF
TRBV28	TRBJ1-5	ASISWGQVNQPQH
TRBV18	TRBJ2-3	ASHLRGSTDTQY